Below, one T cell receptor beta chain is given with its context. Its antigen is undetermined. This specimen comes from a study of T cell responses to AZD1222 COVID-19 vaccine. Study findings and constraints: The sample set comprised mostly white British donors with more females, and clonal diversity was possibly underestimated.

TCRdb keeps only in-frame clones here, not all; method: immunoSEQ multiplex PCR. The sample carries tens of thousands of clones, about 84% recorded once. Germline values: CDR1 KGHSH, CDR2 LQKENI. There are 13 residues in the CDR3. V lost 1 base and J lost 9, with 12 bases in between. The sequence came from an adult who received the AZD1222 COVID-19 vaccine. Sequenced material: peripheral blood, taken 28 days after the second AZD1222 dose. This chain connects TRBV18 to TRBJ1-1; weak D call: TRBD1 (6 bases). CDR3 protein: CASSPRGDNQAFF. The CDR3 DNA reads as TGTGCCAGCTCACCACGGGGGGACAATCAAGCTTTCTTT. Full variable domain (rest looked up from reference TRBV18 and TRBJ1-1): NAGVMQNPRHLVRRRGQEARLRCSPMKGHSHVYWYRQLPEEGLKFMVYLQKENIIDESGMPKERFSAEFPKEGPSILRIQQVVRGDSAAYFCASSPRGDNQAFFGQGTRLTVV.